This TCR beta chain originates from a study of blood T cells in healthy people across ages. Study observations and caveats: In the absence of known donor CMV status, changes in expanded clonotypes were possibly confounded.

Deletions cut 5 bases from V and 1 base from J, with 5 bases between. Germline V gives CDR1 SGHAT, CDR2 FQNNGV. This CDR3 contains 13 residues. Using a J-beta primer mix together with a sample-barcoded 5' primer, a second PCR was run for roughly 7 to 11 cycles. TCRdb analysed the 5' RACE reads with MiXCR anew, one entry per CDR3 protein. The sample contains about 720,000 distinct CDR3 sequences, about 25% of which appear only once. This clonotype showed up many times. Its antigen remains unidentified. The data also belong to a second study, concerning T cells of mothers and their children.

The sequence was collected from a boy between 5 and 17 years old in good health. This chain connects TRBV11-2 to TRBJ2-2; D unclear. The sample taken for sequencing was blood. DNA for the CDR3: TGTGCCAGCAGCCCTCAGAACACCGGGGAGCTGTTTTTT. It codes for CASSPQNTGELFF.